This T cell receptor (beta chain) is drawn from a study of blood T cell repertoires in COVID-19. Study context: From the United States, Italy and Spain came samples of acute and convalescent COVID-19. The cDNA or gDNA used as material had been derived from T cells, B-cell-depleted T cells, or PBMCs.

This clone appeared a few times. The CDR3 length is 13 residues. Germline V gene sequence: CDR1 SGHTA, CDR2 FQGNSA. The V end lost 3 bases, the J end lost 0 bases, and 5 bases lay between the germline ends. Original data processing: For nucleated cells, counts were estimated from reference gene primer amplification. Produced via immunoSEQ multiplex PCR; TCRdb's table is partial and in-frame only. V and J calls and clone size come straight from that table; D and trimming were deduced from the DNA. The sample has 70,000 or so clones; around 83% are singletons. The sequence derives from a man aged 50 to 59 with acute or convalescent COVID-19. Sequences were obtained from peripheral blood. The genes are TRBV7-2 and TRBJ1-1; D gene ambiguous. CDR3 DNA sequence: TGTGCCAGCAGCTTCTCAGTGAACACTGAAGCTTTCTTT. This translates into CASSFSVNTEAFF.